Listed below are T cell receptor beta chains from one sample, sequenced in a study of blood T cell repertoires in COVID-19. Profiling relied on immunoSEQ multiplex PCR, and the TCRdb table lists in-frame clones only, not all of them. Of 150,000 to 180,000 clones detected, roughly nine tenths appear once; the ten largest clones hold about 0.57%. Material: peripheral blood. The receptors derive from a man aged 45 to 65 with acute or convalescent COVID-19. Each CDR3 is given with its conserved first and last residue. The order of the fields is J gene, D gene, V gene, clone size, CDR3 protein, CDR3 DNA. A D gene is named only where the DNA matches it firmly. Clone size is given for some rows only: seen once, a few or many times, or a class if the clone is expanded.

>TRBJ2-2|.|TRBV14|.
CASSQYGELFF
TGTGCCAGCAGCCAGTACGGGGAGCTGTTTTTT
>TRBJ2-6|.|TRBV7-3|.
CASSLRGASSGANVLTF
TGTGCCAGCAGCTTACGTGGGGCTAGCTCTGGGGCCAACGTCCTGACTTTC
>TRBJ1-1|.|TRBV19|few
CASSIGGAQGPNTEAFF
TGTGCCAGTAGTATCGGCGGGGCCCAGGGTCCGAACACTGAAGCTTTCTTT
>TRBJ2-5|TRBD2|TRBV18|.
CASSGLAGSKETQYF
TGTGCCAGCTCCGGACTAGCGGGGTCTAAAGAGACCCAGTACTTC
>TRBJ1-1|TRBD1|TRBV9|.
CASSSRQGSYKNTEAFF
TGTGCCAGCAGCAGCCGACAGGGGTCATATAAGAACACTGAAGCTTTCTTT
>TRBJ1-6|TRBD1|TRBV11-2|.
CASSLLPGTGNNSPLHF
TGTGCCAGCAGCTTACTCCCCGGGACAGGAAATAATTCACCCCTCCACTTT
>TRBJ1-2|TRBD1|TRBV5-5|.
CASSRGQGDYGYTF
TGTGCCAGCAGCCGAGGACAGGGCGACTATGGCTACACCTTC
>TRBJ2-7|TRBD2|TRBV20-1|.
CSASRTSGFSYEQYF
TGCAGTGCTAGTCGGACTAGCGGGTTCTCCTACGAGCAGTACTTC
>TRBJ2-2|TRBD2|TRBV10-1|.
CASSEAGGRGTGELFF
TGCGCCAGCAGTGAGGCGGGAGGGAGAGGGACCGGGGAGCTGTTTTTT
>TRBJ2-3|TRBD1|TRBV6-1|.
CASSDGTGVVDTQYF
TGTGCCAGCAGTGACGGGACAGGGGTTGTAGATACGCAGTATTTT
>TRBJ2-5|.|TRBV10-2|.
CASVGGRVGETQYF
TGCGCCAGCGTTGGCGGGCGGGTGGGCGAGACCCAGTACTTC
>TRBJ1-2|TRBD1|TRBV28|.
CASSPEDRDGGYTF
TGTGCCAGCAGTCCCGAGGACAGGGACGGGGGCTACACCTTC
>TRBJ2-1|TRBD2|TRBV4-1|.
CASSQGRTSADNEQFF
TGCGCCAGCAGCCAAGGCCGGACTAGCGCTGACAATGAGCAGTTCTTC
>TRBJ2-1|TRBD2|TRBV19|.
CASSVHSGSSYNEQFF
TGTGCCAGTAGTGTCCATAGCGGGAGCTCCTACAATGAGCAGTTCTTC
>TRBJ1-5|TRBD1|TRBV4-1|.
CASSPRPGTGDQPQHF
TGCGCCAGCAGCCCCCGACCCGGGACAGGAGATCAGCCCCAGCATTTT
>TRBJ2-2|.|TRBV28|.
CASSLGGVGTGELFF
TGTGCCAGCAGTTTAGGAGGGGTGGGCACCGGGGAGCTGTTTTTT
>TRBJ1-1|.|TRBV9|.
CASSVEGGARNTEAFF
TGTGCCAGCAGCGTAGAGGGAGGAGCCCGGAACACTGAAGCTTTCTTT
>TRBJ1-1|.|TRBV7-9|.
CASSLEVGGMNTEAFF
TGTGCCAGCAGCTTAGAAGTGGGAGGGATGAACACTGAAGCTTTCTTT
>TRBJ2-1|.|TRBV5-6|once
CASSVGGVGEQFF
TGTGCCAGCAGCGTGGGAGGTGTCGGTGAGCAGTTCTTC
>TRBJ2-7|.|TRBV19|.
CASSAGQTYEQYF
TGTGCCAGTAGTGCCGGACAGACCTACGAGCAGTACTTC
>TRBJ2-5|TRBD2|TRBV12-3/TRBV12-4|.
CASSIREGETQYF
TGTGCCAGCAGTATCAGGGAGGGGGAGACCCAGTACTTC
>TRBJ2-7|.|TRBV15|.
CATSRFAGAPHEQYF
TGTGCCACCAGCAGATTTGCGGGCGCCCCCCACGAGCAGTACTTC
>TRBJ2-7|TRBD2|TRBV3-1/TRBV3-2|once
CASSQGLAAYEQYF
TGTGCCAGCAGCCAGGGACTAGCGGCCTACGAGCAGTACTTC
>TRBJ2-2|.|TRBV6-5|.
CASSSLEGYTGELFF
TGTGCCAGCAGTTCCCTGGAGGGTTACACCGGGGAGCTGTTTTTT
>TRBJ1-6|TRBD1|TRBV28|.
CASSLDRGIDNSPLHF
TGTGCCAGCAGCCTCGACAGGGGTATTGATAATTCACCCCTCCACTTT
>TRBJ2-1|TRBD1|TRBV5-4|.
CASSRQGWDNEQFF
TGTGCCAGCAGCCGACAGGGATGGGACAATGAGCAGTTCTTC
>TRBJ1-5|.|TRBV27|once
CASSLGWGKGSNQPQHF
TGTGCCAGCAGTTTGGGCTGGGGCAAGGGGAGCAATCAGCCCCAGCATTTT
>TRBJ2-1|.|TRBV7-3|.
CASSLPEGWGRYNEQFF
TGTGCCAGCAGCTTACCGGAGGGGTGGGGTCGATACAATGAGCAGTTCTTC
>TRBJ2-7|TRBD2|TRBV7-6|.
CASSLRTSGDLYEQYF
TGTGCCAGCAGCTTAAGGACTAGCGGGGACCTCTACGAGCAGTACTTC